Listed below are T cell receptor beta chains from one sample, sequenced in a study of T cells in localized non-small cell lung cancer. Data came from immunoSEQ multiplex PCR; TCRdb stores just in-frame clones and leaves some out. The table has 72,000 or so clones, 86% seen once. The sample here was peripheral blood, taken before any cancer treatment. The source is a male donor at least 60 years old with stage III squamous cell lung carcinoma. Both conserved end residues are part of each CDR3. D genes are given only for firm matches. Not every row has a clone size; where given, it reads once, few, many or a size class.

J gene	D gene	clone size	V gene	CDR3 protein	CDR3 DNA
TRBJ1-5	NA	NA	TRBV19	CASSSGTSGGQPQHF	TGTGCCAGTAGTAGCGGGACATCTGGAGGTCAGCCCCAGCATTTT
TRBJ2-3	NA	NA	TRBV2	CASSEEGRPRDTQYF	TGTGCCAGCAGTGAAGAGGGCCGTCCGCGCGATACGCAGTATTTT
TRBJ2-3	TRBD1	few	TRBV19	CASSTDRDWGDTQYF	TGTGCCAGTAGTACGGACAGGGATTGGGGAGATACGCAGTATTTT
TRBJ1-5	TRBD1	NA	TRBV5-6	CASSYRRGQGSNQPQHF	TGTGCCAGCAGCTATAGGAGGGGGCAAGGGAGCAATCAGCCCCAGCATTTT
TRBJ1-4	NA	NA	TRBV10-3	CAISESGGNNEKLFF	TGTGCCATCAGTGAGTCCGGGGGGAATAATGAAAAACTGTTTTTT
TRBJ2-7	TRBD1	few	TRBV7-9	CASSAGPDREQYF	TGTGCCAGCAGCGCAGGACCGGACAGGGAGCAGTACTTC
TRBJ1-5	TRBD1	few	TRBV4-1	CASSLSDRAHQPQHF	TGCGCCAGCAGCCTTTCAGACAGGGCCCATCAGCCCCAGCATTTT
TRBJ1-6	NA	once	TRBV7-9	CASSGGKGQNSPLHF	TGTGCCAGCAGCGGGGGGAAGGGCCAAAATTCACCCCTCCACTTT
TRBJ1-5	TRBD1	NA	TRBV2	CASSAGTGWEPQHF	TGTGCCAGCAGTGCCGGGACAGGGTGGGAGCCCCAGCATTTT
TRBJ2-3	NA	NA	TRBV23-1	CASSQSHRNTDTQYF	TGCGCCAGCAGTCAATCCCACCGCAACACAGATACGCAGTATTTT
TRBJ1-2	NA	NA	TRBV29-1	CSGSVTGGYTF	TGCAGCGGGTCGGTCACGGGAGGCTACACCTTC
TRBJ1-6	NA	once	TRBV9	CASSVEGLPNSPLHF	TGTGCCAGCAGCGTAGAAGGGTTACCCAATTCACCCCTCCACTTT
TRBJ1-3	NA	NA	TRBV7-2	CASSLVSDSGNTIYF	TGTGCCAGCAGCTTAGTTTCGGACTCTGGAAACACCATATATTTT
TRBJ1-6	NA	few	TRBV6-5	CASTPGLYNSPLHF	TGTGCCAGCACCCCCGGACTCTATAATTCACCCCTCCACTTT
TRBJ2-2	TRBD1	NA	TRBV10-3	CAISERQGESGELFF	TGTGCCATCAGTGAAAGGCAGGGGGAATCCGGGGAGCTGTTTTTT
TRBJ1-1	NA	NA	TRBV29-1	CSVGVGGIMNTEAFF	TGCAGCGTTGGGGTGGGAGGGATCATGAACACTGAAGCTTTCTTT
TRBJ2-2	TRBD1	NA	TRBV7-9	CASSSTRTGGVTGELFF	TGTGCCAGCAGCTCGACCCGGACAGGGGGGGTCACCGGGGAGCTGTTTTTT
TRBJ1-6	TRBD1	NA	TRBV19	CASSSNPGQSSYNSPLHF	TGTGCCAGTAGTTCCAATCCGGGACAGAGCTCCTATAATTCACCCCTCCACTTT
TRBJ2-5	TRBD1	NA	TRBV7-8	CASSGFTGGRETQYF	TGTGCCAGCAGCGGATTCACAGGGGGGAGAGAGACCCAGTACTTC
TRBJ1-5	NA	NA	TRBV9	CASSNGGYNQPQHF	TGTGCCTCCAGCAATGGCGGGTACAATCAGCCCCAGCATTTT
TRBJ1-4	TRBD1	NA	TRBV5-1	CASRLGTATNEKLFF	TGCGCCAGCAGACTGGGGACAGCAACTAATGAAAAACTGTTTTTT
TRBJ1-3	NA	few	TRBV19	CASSIDRHRNTIYF	TGTGCCAGTAGTATAGATCGTCATCGAAACACCATATATTTT
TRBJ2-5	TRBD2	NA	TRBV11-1	CASSAGVREETQYF	TGTGCCAGCTCAGCGGGGGTCAGGGAGGAGACCCAGTACTTC
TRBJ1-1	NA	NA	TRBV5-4	CASSPRGGDTEAFF	TGTGCCAGCAGCCCGAGGGGGGGTGATACTGAAGCTTTCTTT
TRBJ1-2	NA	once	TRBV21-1	CASSGPGGPYGYTF	TGTGCCAGCAGCGGCCCAGGGGGCCCCTATGGCTACACCTTC
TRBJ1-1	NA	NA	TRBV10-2	CASLMRGNTEAFF	TGCGCCAGCCTCATGCGGGGAAACACTGAAGCTTTCTTT
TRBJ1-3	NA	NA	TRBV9	CASSVQGNVNTIYF	TGTGCCAGCAGCGTTCAGGGTAACGTAAACACCATATATTTT
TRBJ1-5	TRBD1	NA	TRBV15	CATSRSRTGVSQPQHF	TGTGCCACCAGCAGATCGAGGACAGGGGTGTCTCAGCCCCAGCATTTT
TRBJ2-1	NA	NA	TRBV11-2	CASSLDRDEQFF	TGTGCCAGCAGCTTAGATAGAGATGAGCAGTTCTTC
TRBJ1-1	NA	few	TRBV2	CASIVGTEAFF	TGTGCCAGCATTGTAGGGACTGAAGCTTTCTTT
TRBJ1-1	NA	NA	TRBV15	CATSRGDTPVAGAEAFF	TGTGCCACCAGCAGGGGGGACACCCCGGTAGCTGGAGCTGAAGCTTTCTTT
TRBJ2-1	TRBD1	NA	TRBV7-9	CASRPIGTEYNEQFF	TGTGCCAGCAGACCCATTGGGACAGAGTACAATGAGCAGTTCTTC
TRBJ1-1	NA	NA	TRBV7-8	CASIQPTGGLGTEAFF	TGTGCCAGCATCCAACCCACGGGGGGGCTCGGCACTGAAGCTTTCTTT
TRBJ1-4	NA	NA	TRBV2	CASRASGIPNEKLFF	TGTGCCAGCAGAGCTTCGGGGATTCCTAATGAAAAACTGTTTTTT
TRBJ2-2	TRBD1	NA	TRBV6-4	CASSHGQGAVGELFF	TGTGCCAGCAGTCACGGACAGGGGGCGGTCGGGGAGCTGTTTTTT
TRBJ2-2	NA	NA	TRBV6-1	CASSAGHNTGELFF	TGTGCCAGCAGTGCGGGACATAACACCGGGGAGCTGTTTTTT
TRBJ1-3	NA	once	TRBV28	CASIEHSPGNTIYF	TGTGCCAGTATCGAACACAGTCCCGGAAACACCATATATTTT
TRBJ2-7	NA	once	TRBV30	CAAGEGPYEQYF	TGTGCCGCCGGCGAGGGCCCCTACGAGCAGTACTTC
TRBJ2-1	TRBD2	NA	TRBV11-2	CASSTRLAGNNEQFF	TGTGCCAGCAGCACGCGACTAGCGGGGAACAATGAGCAGTTCTTC
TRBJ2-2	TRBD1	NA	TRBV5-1	CASRHRGPNTGELFF	TGCGCCAGCCGGCACAGGGGGCCGAACACCGGGGAGCTGTTTTTT
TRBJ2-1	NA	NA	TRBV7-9	CASSLPVSGLFF	TGTGCCAGCAGCTTGCCCGTGTCAGGGCTGTTCTTC
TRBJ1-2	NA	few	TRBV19	CASSPQFQGRYGYTF	TGTGCCAGTAGTCCACAGTTTCAGGGGAGGTATGGCTACACCTTC
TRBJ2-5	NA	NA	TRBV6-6	CASSYLRGPPETQYF	TGTGCCAGCAGTTACTTACGGGGGCCCCCAGAGACCCAGTACTTC
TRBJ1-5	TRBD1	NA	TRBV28	CASASRQGIQPQHF	TGTGCCAGCGCGAGCCGACAGGGGATCCAGCCCCAGCATTTT
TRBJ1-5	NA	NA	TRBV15	CATSIDSNQPQHF	TGTGCCACCAGCATAGATAGCAATCAGCCCCAGCATTTT
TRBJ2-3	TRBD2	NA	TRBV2	CAIPEGSGGSTDTQYF	TGTGCCATCCCGGAGGGAAGCGGGGGCAGCACAGATACGCAGTATTTT
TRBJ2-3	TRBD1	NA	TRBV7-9	CASSRGRPPTFF	TGTGCCAGCAGCAGGGGGCGCCCCCCCACATTTTTT
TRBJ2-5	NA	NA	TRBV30	CAWRTRGIETQYF	TGTGCCTGGAGGACTAGGGGCATTGAGACCCAGTACTTC
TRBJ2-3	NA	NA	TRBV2	CASSSGSTDTQYF	TGTGCCAGCAGCAGCGGTAGCACAGATACGCAGTATTTT
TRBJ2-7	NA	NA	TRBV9	CASSVVGESHEQYF	TGTGCCAGCAGCGTAGTGGGGGAATCCCACGAGCAGTACTTC
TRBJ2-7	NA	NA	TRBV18	CASSDTGEQYF	TGTGCCAGCTCAGATACGGGAGAGCAGTACTTC
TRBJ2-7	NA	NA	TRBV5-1	CASSRTVPGYEQYF	TGCGCCAGCAGTAGGACAGTGCCCGGTTACGAGCAGTACTTC
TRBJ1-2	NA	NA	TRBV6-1	CASSEPSAHGYTF	TGTGCCAGCAGTGAACCTAGTGCCCATGGCTACACCTTC
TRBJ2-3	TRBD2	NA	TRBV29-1	CSVQGLAGDSTDTQYF	TGCAGCGTTCAGGGACTAGCGGGGGACAGCACAGATACGCAGTATTTT
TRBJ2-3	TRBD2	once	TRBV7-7	CASSFGLAGSDTQYF	TGTGCCAGCAGCTTTGGACTAGCGGGATCAGATACGCAGTATTTT